This T cell receptor (beta chain) was obtained from a study of T cell responses to AZD1222 COVID-19 vaccine. Profiled with immunoSEQ multiplex PCR; TCRdb holds only in-frame clones, not every one. This table holds 90,000 to 120,000 clones, approximately 91% found once. This CDR3 has 13 amino acids. Looked up from germline, CDR1 is MNHEY and CDR2 is SVGEGT. About this clone itself: Its antigen is unknown. One junction end does not reproduce the germline sequence, and a read error may be involved.

Overall study results and limits: Along spike, vaccine-associated CD4 TCRs were found throughout, with dominance at 160-218 and 743-854.

This sample comprised peripheral blood, obtained on day 0 of AZD1222 vaccination. This chain uses TRBV6-2 or TRBV6-3 with TRBJ1-2, with 7 bases matching TRBD1. The clonotype originates from an adult in good health. The CDR3: CASSVEPGQSRFF. The DNA for the CDR3 is TGTGCCAGCAGCGTAGAACCGGGACAGTCAAGATTCTTC.